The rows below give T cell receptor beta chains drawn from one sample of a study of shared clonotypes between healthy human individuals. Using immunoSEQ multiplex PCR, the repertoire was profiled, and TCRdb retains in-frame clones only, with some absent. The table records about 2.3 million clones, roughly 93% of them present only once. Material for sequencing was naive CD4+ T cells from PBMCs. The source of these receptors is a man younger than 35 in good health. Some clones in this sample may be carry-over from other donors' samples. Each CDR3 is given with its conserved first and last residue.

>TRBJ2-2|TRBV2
CASSRPGQGRSGELFF
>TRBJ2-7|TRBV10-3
CAIRGTSLTVEQYF
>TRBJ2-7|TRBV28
CASLILNGGAYEQYF
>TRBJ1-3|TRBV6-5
CASARVGSSGNTIYF
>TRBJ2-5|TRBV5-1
CASRTGTSGKETQYF
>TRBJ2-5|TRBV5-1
CATRGLYQETQYF
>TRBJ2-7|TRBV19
CASSPGTGAREQYF
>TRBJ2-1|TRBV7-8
CASSLDPAGRISSYNEQFF
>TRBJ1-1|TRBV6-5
CASSPRSYQAFF
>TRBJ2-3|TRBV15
CATSWTGRTDTQYF
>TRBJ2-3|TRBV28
CASSIKRTSGGTDTQYF
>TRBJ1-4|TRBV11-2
CASMGTNEKLFF
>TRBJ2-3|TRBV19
CASSIGLTGASDTQYF
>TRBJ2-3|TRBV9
CASSPGTSGTPQDTQYF
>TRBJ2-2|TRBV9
CASSPGLARTGELFF
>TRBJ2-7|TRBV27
CASSLGAGKAYEQYF
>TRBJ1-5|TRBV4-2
CASSQSLDEPQHF
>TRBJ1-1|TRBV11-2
CASSSIRDALNTEAFF
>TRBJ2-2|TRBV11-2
CASRGLAGNNTGELFF
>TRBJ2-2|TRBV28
CASSLASGADTGELFF
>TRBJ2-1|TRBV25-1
CASSESAGGEIEQFF
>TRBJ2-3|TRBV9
CASSVGPSPYTDTQYF
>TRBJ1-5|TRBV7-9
CASSLGMEDSNQPQHF
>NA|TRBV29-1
CSVDTGAGNTIYF
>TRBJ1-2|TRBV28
CASSQGARGYTF
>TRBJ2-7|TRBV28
CASSSRTGVGEQYF
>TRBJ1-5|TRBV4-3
CASSQETGSNQPQHF
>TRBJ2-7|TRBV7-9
CASSLVPSGYEQYF
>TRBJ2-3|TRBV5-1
CASSLTGRTSTDTQYF
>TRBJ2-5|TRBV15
CATSRDGRVQETQYF
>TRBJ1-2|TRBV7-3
CASSLNRERYGYTF
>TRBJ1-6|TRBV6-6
CASSPPSAPLHF
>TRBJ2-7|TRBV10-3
CAISGPGTGRVIYEQYF
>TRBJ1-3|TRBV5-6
CASSSQVSGNTIYF
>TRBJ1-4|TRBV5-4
CASSPGGGANEKLFF
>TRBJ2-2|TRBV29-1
CSVNTGTGELFF
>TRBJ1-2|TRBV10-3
CAIRGQGALILANYGYTF
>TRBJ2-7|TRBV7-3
CASSLRGQAYEQYF
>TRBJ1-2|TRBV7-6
CASSPGTNYGYTF
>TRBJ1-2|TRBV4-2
CASSQGESSYGYTF
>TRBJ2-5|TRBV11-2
CASSLFRSAAGETQYF
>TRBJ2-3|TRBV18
CASSPLGLAATDTQYF
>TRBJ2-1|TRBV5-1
CASSQLAGGYVNEQFF
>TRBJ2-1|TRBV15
CATSRDSYNEQFF
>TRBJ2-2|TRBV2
CASKSQGLDTGELFF
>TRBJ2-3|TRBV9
CASSVRALGLTDTQYF
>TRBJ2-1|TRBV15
CATSRAAEQFF
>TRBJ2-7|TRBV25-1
CASSFHREGEQYF
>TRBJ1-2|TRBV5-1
CASSLGQGKDGYTF
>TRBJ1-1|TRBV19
CASSISGFPEAFF
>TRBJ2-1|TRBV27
CASSSRRDRGPAGQFF
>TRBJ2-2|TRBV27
CASSSPRQGNTGELFF